The source of this T cell receptor beta chain is a study of T-cell reconstitution after alpha-beta-depleted transplantation in children. Germline V gene data show CDR1 as LGHNA and CDR2 as YSLEER. Trimming shortened V by 11 bases and J by 0 bases, and 24 bases separated the two germline ends. This CDR3 region has 17 residues. The table lists this clonotype with a few counts. TCRbeta library construction was performed incorporating unique molecular identifiers. TCRdb re-derived calls from the PCR reads in MiXCR, one entry per CDR3 protein. The sample lists around 450,000 distinct CDR3 sequences, roughly a tenth occurring once.

The sequences come from PBMCs, collected before TCRalphabeta/CD19-depleted stem cell transplant. The source of this sequence is a child under 10 years old with inherited bone marrow failure, due to receive a stem cell transplant. The rearrangement links TRBV4-3 to TRBJ2-3, with D possibly called TRBD1 or TRBD2 (5 bases each). CDR3 nucleotide sequence: TGCGCCTCCTCGATGGCGGCGAGGGGATTTAGCACAGATACGCAGTATTTT. Its protein product is CASSMAARGFSTDTQYF.